The 3 T cell receptor beta chains listed next were all sequenced from one sample in a study of identical twins. TCRdb called the 5' RACE reads again in MiXCR, with one record for every CDR3 protein. Among nearly 900,000 distinct CDR3 sequences listed, about 12% were seen once. This same sample was also part of a study on yellow fever vaccine responses in identical twins.

The source material was PBMCs. These receptors all come from a woman aged 18-29 years in good health.

The gene calls are TRBV5-1 and TRBJ2-3; 14 bases match TRBD2. The CDR3 extends over 18 amino acids. J was trimmed by 4 bases and V by 3 bases; bases with no gene match: 10. CDR1 and CDR2 from the germline V gene are SGHRS and YFSETQ. The CDR3 coding sequence is TGCGCCAGCAGCTCACGCCCGGGGACTAGCGGGAGTTCAGATACGCAGTATTTT. It encodes CASSSRPGTSGSSDTQYF.

This clonotype was seen just once. The rearrangement uses TRBV11-3 and TRBJ1-6; no reliable D call. The V gene lost 3 bases and the J gene lost 8 bases, with 11 bases spanning the gap. The CDR3 runs 14 residues. The V gene's germline CDR1 is SGHNT and CDR2 YENEEA. CDR3 in DNA: TGTGCCAGCAGCTTCGGCTGGCAGGATTCACCCCTCCACTTT. Translated, it gives CASSFGWQDSPLHF.

Only a few counts were recorded for this clonotype. The chain joins TRBV25-1 to TRBJ2-1, with 9 bases identical to TRBD2. Germline CDR1 and CDR2: MGHDK and SYGVNS. The CDR3 is 15 residues long. The junction had 8 bases not matched to a gene; V was cut back by 5 bases and J by 6 bases. For the CDR3, the DNA is TGTGCCAGCAGTCCGCCGGGACTAGCATTCAATGAGCAGTTCTTC. This encodes CASSPPGLAFNEQFF.